This TCR beta chain derives from a study of STAT5B mutations in CD4+ large granular lymphocyte leukemia. Whole-study results and caveats: 8/27 top patient clones versus 2/35 control clones were TRBV06-family.

V was pared by 0 bases and J by 2 bases, with 14 bases between. CDR3 length: 16 amino acids. Germline V gene lookup returns CDR1 SGDLS and CDR2 YYNGEE. As for this clone: The antigen is not known.

The survey-level immunoSEQ assay was used. Source study methods: A productive frequency of 2.59 x 10-5 was the lowest detectable. The table came from immunoSEQ multiplex PCR; TCRdb's copy has only in-frame clones and leaves some out. V and J calls and clone size are given by that table; D and trimming were obtained from the DNA. Counted here are 30,000 or so clones, roughly 75% occurring once; the ten biggest clones make up roughly 3.2%. This receptor was identified in a human donor in good health. The sample comprised CD4+ T cells from blood buffy coats. The rearrangement links TRBV9 to TRBJ2-5; weak D call: TRBD2 (5 bases). The chain's CDR3 is CASSVGGLYLQETQYF. The CDR3 bases are TGTGCCAGCAGCGTAGGCGGGTTATATTTACAAGAGACCCAGTACTTC.